A selection of T cell receptor gamma chains follows, all from one sample in a study of Vδ1+ human thymocytes. TCRdb reanalysed the multiplex PCR reads via CATT. The table has some 11,000 gamma-chain clones, around 40% seen once. The sample taken for sequencing was Vdelta1+ gamma-delta thymocytes from the thymus. These receptors originate from a boy under two years old who had congenital heart surgery. Both conserved end residues are part of each CDR3. Not every row has a clone size; where given, it reads once, few, many or a size class.

size	V	J	CDR3
few	TRGV9	TRGJ1/TRGJ2	CALWLSDYYKKLF
.	TRGV9	TRGJP2	CALWGSDWIKTF
few	TRGV4	TRGJ1/TRGJ2	CATWDRPKYYYKKLF
.	TRGV5	TRGJ1/TRGJ2	CATWDRPRRYKKLF
few	TRGV9	TRGJ1/TRGJ2	CALWEGAAVVDKKLF
few	TRGV9	TRGJ1/TRGJ2	CALWEVQKKLF
few	TRGV4	TRGJP2	CATWDYYSDWIKTF
.	TRGV4	TRGJ1/TRGJ2	CATWDGPGYYKKLF
.	TRGV3	TRGJ1/TRGJ2	CATWDRPWGKLF
few	TRGV9	TRGJ1/TRGJ2	CALWEAPRYKKLF
few	TRGV4	TRGJ1/TRGJ2	CATWDGRYYKKLF
.	TRGV3	TRGJ1/TRGJ2	CATWDRPFDYKKLF
.	TRGV9	TRGJ1/TRGJ2	CASPNYYKKLF
.	TRGV5	TRGJ1/TRGJ2	CATWDGLNYYKKLF
few	TRGV8	TRGJ1/TRGJ2	CATWDLLQEDKKLF
.	TRGV4	TRGJ1/TRGJ2	CATWDGQQYYKKLF
few	TRGV5	TRGJ1/TRGJ2	CATWDWGKLF
few	TRGV9	TRGJ1/TRGJ2	CAVWEGKKKLF
few	TRGV9	TRGJP	CALWELHELGKKIKVF
few	TRGV5	TRGJ1/TRGJ2	CATLYGLGKKLF
.	TRGV5	TRGJ1/TRGJ2	CATWDRQYKKLF
few	TRGV9	TRGJ1/TRGJ2	CALWGNYYKKLF